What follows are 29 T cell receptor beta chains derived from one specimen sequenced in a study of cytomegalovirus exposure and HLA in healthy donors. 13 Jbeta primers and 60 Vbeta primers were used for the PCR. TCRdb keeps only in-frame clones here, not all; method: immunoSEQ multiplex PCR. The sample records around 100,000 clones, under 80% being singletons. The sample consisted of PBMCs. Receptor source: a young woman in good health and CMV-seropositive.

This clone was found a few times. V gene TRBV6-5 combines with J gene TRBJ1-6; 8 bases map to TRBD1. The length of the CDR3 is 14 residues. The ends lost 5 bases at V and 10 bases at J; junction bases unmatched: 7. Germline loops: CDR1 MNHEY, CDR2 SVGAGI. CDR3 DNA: TGTGCCAGCAGTACCTGGACAGGGCGATCACCCCTCCACTTT. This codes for CASSTWTGRSPLHF.

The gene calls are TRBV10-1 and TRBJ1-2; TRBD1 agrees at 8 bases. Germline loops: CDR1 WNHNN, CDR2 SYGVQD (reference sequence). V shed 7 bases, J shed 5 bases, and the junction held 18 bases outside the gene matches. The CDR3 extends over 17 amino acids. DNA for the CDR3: TGCGCCAGCACCCACGGGACAGGCTTACGGGGTTTTTATGGCTACACCTTC. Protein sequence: CASTHGTGLRGFYGYTF.

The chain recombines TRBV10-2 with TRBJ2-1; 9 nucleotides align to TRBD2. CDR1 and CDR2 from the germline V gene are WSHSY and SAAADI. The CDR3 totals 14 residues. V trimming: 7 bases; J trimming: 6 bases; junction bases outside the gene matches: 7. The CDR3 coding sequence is TGCGCCAGCACGGGGACTAGCCCCACCAATGAGCAGTTCTTC. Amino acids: CASTGTSPTNEQFF.

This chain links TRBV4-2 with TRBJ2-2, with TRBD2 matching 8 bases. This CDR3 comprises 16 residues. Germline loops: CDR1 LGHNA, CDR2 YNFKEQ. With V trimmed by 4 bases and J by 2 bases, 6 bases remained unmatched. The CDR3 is CASSPPSGRNTGELFF. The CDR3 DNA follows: TGTGCCAGCAGCCCTCCCAGCGGGAGAAACACCGGGGAGCTGTTTTTT.

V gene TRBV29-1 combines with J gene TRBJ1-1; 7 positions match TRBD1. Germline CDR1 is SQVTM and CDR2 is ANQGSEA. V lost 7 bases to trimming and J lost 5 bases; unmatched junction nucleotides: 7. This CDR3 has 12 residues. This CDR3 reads CSAATGATEAFF. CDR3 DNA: TGCAGCGCAGCAACAGGGGCGACTGAAGCTTTCTTT.

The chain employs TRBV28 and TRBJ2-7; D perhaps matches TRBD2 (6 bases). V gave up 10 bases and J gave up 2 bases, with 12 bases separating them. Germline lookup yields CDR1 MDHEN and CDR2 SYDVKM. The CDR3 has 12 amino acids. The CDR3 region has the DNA TGTGCCACCGGGGGAGCCGCCTACGAGCAGTACTTC. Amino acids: CATGGAAYEQYF.

The CDR3 nucleotides read TGTGCCTGGAGTGGGCAGGGGTCCTACAATGAGCAGTTCTTC. It specifies CAWSGQGSYNEQFF. J is TRBJ2-1 and V is TRBV30; a weak D match, TRBD1 (6 bases). V lost 1 base and J 1 base, leaving 8 bases between the germline ends. This CDR3 region has 14 residues. Germline V gene lookup returns CDR1 GTSNPN and CDR2 SVGIG (reference sequence).

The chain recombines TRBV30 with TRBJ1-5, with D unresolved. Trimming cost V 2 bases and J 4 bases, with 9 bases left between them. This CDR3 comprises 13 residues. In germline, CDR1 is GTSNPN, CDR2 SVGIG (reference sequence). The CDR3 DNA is TGTGCCTGGAGTCTCGGGGAGAATCAGCCCCAGCATTTT. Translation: CAWSLGENQPQHF.

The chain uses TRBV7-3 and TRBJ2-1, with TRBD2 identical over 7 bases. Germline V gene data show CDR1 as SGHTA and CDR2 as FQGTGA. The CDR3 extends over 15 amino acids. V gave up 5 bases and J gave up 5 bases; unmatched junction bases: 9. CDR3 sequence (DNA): TGTGCCAGCAGCCAGGGTTGGGGGGGAAACAATGAGCAGTTCTTC. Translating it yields CASSQGWGGNNEQFF.

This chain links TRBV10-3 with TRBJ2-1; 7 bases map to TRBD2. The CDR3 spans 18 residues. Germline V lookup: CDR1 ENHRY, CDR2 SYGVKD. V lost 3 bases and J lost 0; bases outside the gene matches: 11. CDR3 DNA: TGTGCCATCAGTGACTCTAGCTGGCGGGAGCTCTCCTACAATGAGCAGTTCTTC. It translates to CAISDSSWRELSYNEQFF.

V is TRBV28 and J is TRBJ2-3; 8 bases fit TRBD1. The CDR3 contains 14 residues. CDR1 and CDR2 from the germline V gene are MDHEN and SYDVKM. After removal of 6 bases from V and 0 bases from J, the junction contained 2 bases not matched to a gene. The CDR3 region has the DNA TGTGCCAGCAGAGGACAGGGCAGCACAGATACGCAGTATTTT. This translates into CASRGQGSTDTQYF.

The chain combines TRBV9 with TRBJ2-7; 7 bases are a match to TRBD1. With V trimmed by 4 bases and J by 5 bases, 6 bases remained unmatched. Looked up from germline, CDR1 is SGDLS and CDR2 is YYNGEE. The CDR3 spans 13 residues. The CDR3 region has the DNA TGTGCCAGCAGCCAACGGACAGGAGACGAGCAGTACTTC. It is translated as CASSQRTGDEQYF.

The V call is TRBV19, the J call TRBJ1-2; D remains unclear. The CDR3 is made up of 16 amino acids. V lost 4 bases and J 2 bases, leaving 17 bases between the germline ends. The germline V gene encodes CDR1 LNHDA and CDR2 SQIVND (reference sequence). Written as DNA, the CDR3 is TGTGCCAGTAGTACCCAACGTAGGAGCTACAACTATGGCTACACCTTC. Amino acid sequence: CASSTQRRSYNYGYTF.

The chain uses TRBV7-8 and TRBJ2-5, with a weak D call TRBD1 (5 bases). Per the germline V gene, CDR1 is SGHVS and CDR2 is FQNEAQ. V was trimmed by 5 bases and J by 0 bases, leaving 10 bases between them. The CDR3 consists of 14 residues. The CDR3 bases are TGTGCCAGCAGCCCCACAGGAAACCAAGAGACCCAGTACTTC. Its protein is CASSPTGNQETQYF.

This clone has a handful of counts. This chain's CDR3 is CSVRRRESTDTQYF. Here the CDR3 DNA reads TGCAGCGTGAGGCGGCGGGAGAGCACAGATACGCAGTATTTT. J is TRBJ2-3 and V is TRBV29-1, with TRBD2 matching over 7 bases. J gave up 0 bases and V 6 bases, and 6 bases lay outside the gene matches. The CDR3 consists of 14 residues. The germline V gene has CDR1 SQVTM and CDR2 ANQGSEA.

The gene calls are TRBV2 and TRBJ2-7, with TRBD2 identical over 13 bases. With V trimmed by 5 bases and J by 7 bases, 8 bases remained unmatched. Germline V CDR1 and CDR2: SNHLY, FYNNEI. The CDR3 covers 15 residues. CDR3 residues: CASSLTSGGPGEQYF. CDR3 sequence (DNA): TGTGCCAGCAGTCTGACTAGCGGGGGGCCGGGTGAGCAGTACTTC.

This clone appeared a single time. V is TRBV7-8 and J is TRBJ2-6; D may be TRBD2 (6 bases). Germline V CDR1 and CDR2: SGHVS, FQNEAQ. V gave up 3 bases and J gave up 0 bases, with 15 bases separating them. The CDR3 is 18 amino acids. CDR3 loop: CASSFGRQLSSGANVLTF. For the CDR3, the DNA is TGTGCCAGCAGCTTCGGGAGACAATTAAGCTCTGGGGCCAACGTCCTGACTTTC.

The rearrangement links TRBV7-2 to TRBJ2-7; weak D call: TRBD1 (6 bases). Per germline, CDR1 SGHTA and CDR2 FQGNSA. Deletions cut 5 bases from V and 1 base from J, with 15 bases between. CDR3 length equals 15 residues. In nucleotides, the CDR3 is TGTGCCAGCAGCCCGGGACAAGGGAGATCCTACGAGCAGTACTTC. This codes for CASSPGQGRSYEQYF.

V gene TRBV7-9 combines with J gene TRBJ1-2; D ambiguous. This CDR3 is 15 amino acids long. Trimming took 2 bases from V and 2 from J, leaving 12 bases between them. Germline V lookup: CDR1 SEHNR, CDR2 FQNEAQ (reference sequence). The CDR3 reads CASSLMEGANYGYTF. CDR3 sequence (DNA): TGTGCCAGCAGCTTAATGGAGGGTGCCAACTATGGCTACACCTTC.

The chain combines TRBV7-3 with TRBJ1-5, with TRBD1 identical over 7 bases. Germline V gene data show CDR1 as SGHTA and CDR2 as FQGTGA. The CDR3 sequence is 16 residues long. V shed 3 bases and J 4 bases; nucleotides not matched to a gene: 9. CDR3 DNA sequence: TGTGCCAGCAGCTTCTATGACAGGGCCCTAAATCAGCCCCAGCATTTT. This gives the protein CASSFYDRALNQPQHF.

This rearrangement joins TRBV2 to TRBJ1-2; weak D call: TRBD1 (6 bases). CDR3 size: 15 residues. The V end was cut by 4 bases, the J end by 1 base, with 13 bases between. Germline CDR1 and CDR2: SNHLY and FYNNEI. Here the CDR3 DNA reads TGTGCCAGCAGTGCGGACAGCGCTTTTAACTATGGCTACACCTTC. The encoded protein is CASSADSAFNYGYTF.

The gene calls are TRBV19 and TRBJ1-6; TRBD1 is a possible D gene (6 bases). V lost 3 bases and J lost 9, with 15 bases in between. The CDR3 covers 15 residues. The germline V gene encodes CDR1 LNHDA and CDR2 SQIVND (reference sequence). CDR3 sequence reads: CASSIEIQGTSPLHF. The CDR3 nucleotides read TGTGCCAGTAGTATTGAGATCCAGGGGACTTCACCCCTCCACTTT.

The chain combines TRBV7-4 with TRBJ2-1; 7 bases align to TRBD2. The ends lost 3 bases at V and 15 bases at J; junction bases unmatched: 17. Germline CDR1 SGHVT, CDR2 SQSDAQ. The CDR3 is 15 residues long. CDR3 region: CASSLGAGLPNRRFF. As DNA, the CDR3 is TGTGCCAGCAGCTTGGGCGCGGGACTACCCAACAGGCGGTTCTTC.

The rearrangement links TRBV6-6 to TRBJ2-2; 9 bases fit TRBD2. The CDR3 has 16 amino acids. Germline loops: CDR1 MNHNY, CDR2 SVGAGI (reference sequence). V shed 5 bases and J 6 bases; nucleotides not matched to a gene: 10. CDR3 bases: TGTGCCAGCAGTCACCCTACCGGGACTAGCCCCGGGGAGCTGTTTTTT. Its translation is CASSHPTGTSPGELFF.

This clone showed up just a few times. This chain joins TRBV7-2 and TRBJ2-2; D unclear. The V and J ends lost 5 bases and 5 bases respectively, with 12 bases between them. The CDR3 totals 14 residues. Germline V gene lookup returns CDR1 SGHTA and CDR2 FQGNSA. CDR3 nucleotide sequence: TGTGCCAGCAGCCCTGGAGCTGGAACCGGGGAGCTGTTTTTT. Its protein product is CASSPGAGTGELFF. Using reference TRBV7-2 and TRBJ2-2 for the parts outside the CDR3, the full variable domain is GAGVSQSPSNKVTEKGKDVELRCDPISGHTALYWYRQSLGQGLEFLIYFQGNSAPDKSGLPSDRFSAERTGGSVSTLTIQRTQQEDSAVYLCASSPGAGTGELFFGEGSRLTVL.

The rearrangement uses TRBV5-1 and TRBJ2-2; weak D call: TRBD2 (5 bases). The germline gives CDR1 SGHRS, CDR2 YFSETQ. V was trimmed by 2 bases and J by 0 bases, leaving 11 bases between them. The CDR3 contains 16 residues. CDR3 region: CASSFLAGANTGELFF. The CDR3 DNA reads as TGCGCCAGCAGCTTCTTGGCGGGCGCGAACACCGGGGAGCTGTTTTTT.

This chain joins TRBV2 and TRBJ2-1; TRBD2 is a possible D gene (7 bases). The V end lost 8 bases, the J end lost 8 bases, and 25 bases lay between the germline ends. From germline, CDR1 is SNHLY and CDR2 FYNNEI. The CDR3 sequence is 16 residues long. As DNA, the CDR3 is TGTGCCAGCTCGGCCCATAGGGGGGGCCTAGGTTATGAGCAGTTCTTC. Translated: CASSAHRGGLGYEQFF.

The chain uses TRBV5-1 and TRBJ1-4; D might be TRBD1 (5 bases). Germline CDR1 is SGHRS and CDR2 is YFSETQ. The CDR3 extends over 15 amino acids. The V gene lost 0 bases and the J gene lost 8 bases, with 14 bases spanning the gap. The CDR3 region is CASSLGLGREEKLFF. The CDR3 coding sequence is TGCGCCAGCAGCTTGGGTTTGGGGCGAGAGGAAAAACTGTTTTTT.

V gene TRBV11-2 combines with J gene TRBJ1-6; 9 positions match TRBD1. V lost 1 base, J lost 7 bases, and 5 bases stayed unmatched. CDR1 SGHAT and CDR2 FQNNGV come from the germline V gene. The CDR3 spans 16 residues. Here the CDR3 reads CASSLGQGGSNSPLHF. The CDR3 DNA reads TGTGCCAGCAGCTTAGGACAGGGGGGATCGAATTCACCCCTCCACTTT.